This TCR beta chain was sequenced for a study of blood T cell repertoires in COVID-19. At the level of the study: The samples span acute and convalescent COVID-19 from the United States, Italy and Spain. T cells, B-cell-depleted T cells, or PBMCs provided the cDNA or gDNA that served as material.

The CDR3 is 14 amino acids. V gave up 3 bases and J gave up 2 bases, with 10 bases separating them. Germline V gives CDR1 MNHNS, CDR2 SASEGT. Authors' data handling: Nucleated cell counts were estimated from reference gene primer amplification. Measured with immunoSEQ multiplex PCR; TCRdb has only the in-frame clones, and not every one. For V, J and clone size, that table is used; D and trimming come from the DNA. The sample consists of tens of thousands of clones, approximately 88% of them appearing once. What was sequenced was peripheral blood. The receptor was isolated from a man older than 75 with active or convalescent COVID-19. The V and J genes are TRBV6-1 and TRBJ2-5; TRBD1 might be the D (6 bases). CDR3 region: CASSEFGQQETQYF. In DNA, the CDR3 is TGTGCCAGCAGTGAGTTTGGACAGCAAGAGACCCAGTACTTC.